This TCR beta chain was profiled in a study of CD8 T cells in ankylosing spondylitis. The study's findings and limits: What seemed typical of ankylosing spondylitis blood was a TCR beta motif built from fewer than ten highly homologous variants.

The CDR3 has 14 amino acids. The germline V and J ends were trimmed by 7 bases and 2 bases, with 9 bases remaining between them. Germline CDR1 is MNHNS and CDR2 is SASEGT. On this clonotype: The antigen is undetermined.

In TCRdb, the 5' RACE reads were re-called with MiXCR into one record per CDR3 protein. The table lists about 480,000 distinct CDR3 sequences, approximately 17% of them singletons. Sequencing was done on a sample of blood, either unsorted or a sorted T cell fraction (not recorded which). This clonotype originated in a male donor with ankylosing spondylitis. This chain uses TRBV6-1 with TRBJ2-6, with D possibly being TRBD1 or TRBD2 (5 bases each). CDR3 amino acids: CASKGTPGANVLTF. CDR3 nucleotide sequence: TGTGCCAGCAAGGGGACCCCTGGGGCCAACGTCCTGACTTTC.